This T cell receptor beta chain was documented in a study of blood T cell repertoires in COVID-19. Overall study context: Whether acute or convalescent, the COVID-19 samples came from the United States, Italy and Spain. T cells, B-cell-depleted T cells, or PBMCs supplied cDNA or gDNA.

In the original workflow: Reference gene primer amplification in the assay estimated nucleated cell counts. Method: immunoSEQ multiplex PCR; TCRdb's copy keeps in-frame clones and lacks some. Clonal size and the V and J genes are those of that table, whereas D and trimming came from the DNA. The table has 470,000 or so clones, roughly 90% seen once; the top ten hold roughly 4%. Germline V gene sequence: CDR1 MNHEY, CDR2 SVGAGI. V was trimmed by 2 bases and J by 7 bases, leaving 5 bases between them. The CDR3 runs to 11 residues. V and J are TRBV6-5 and TRBJ1-1, with D maybe TRBD1 (5 bases). The sample taken for sequencing was peripheral blood. This sequence was found in a woman aged 25 to 45 with acute or convalescent COVID-19. CDR3 coding DNA: TGTGCCAGCAGTTACAGGGGTGAAGCTTTCTTT. It specifies CASSYRGEAFF.